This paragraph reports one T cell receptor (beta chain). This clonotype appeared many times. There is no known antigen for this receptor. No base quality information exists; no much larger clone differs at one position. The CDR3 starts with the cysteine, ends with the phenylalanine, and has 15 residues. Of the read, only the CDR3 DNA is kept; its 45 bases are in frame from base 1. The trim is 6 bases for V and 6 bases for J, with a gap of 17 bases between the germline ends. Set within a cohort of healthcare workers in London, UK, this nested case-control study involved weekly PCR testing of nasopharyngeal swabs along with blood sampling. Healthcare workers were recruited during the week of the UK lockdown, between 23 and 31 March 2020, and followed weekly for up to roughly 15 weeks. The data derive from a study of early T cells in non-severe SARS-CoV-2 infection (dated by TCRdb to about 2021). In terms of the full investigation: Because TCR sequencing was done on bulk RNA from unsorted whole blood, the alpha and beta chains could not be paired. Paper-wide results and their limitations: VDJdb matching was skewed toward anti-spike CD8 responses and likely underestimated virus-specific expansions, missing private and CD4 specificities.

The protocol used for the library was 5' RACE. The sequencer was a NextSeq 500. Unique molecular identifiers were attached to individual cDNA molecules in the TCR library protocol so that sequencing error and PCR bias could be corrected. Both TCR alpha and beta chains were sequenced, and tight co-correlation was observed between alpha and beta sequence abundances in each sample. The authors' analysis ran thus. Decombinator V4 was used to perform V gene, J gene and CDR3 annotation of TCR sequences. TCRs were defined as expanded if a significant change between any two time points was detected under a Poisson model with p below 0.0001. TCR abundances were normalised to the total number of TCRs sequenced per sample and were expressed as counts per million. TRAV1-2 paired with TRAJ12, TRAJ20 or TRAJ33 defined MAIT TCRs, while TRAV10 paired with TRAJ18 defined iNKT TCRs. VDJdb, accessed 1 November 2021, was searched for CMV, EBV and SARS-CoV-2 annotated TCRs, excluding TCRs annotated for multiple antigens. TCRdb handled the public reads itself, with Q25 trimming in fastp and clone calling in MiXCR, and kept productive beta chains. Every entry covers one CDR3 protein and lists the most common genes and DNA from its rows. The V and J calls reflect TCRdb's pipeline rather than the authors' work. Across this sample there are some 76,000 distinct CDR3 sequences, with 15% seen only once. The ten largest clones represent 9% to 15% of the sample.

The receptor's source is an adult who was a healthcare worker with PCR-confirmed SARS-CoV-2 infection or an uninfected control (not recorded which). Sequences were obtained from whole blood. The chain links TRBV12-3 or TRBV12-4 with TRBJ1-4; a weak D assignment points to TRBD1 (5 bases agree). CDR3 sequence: CASRSRGQVDEKLFF. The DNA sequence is TGTGCCAGCAGGTCTAGGGGCCAGGTGGATGAAAAACTGTTTTTT.